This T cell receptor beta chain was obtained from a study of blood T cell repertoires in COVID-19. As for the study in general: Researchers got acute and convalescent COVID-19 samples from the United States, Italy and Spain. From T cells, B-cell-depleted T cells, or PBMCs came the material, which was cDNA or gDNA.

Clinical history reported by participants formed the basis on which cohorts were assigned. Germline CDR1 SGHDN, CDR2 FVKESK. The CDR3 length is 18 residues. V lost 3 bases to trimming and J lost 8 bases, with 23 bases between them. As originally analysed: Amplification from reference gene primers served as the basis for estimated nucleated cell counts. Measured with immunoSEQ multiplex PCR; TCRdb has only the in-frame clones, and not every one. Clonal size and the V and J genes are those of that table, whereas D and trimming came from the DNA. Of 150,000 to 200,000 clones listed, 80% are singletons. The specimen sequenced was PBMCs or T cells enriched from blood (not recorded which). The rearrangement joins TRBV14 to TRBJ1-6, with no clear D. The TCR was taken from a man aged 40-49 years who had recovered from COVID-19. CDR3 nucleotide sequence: TGTGCCAGCAGCCAGGAGGTGCTTGGGTTCACCGAAGATTCACCCCTCCACTTT. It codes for CASSQEVLGFTEDSPLHF.